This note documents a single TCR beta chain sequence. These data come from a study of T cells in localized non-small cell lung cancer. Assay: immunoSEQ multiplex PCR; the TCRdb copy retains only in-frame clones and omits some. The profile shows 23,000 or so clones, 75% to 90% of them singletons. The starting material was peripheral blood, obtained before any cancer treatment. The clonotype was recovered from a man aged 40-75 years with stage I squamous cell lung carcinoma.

The CDR3 here is CASSPGRRNRNTEAFF. The CDR3 DNA follows: TGCGCCAGCAGCCCGGGGAGGCGGAATCGGAACACTGAAGCTTTCTTT. V and J are TRBV4-3 and TRBJ1-1; no definite D call. The CDR3 length is 16 residues. Trimming left V 4 bases short and J 1 base short, with 16 bases between. The germline gives CDR1 LGHNA, CDR2 YSLEER.